The rows below give T cell receptor beta chains drawn from one sample of a study of control samples from healthy donors and cancer patients. Method: immunoSEQ multiplex PCR; TCRdb's copy keeps in-frame clones and lacks some. Of approximately 170,000 clones in the sample, almost 90% were seen once. The sequenced sample consisted of blood. Source of these receptors: a woman younger than 45 in good health. Both conserved end residues are part of each CDR3. Fields, in order: D gene, V gene, J gene, clone size, CDR3 protein, CDR3 DNA. A D gene is named only where the DNA matches it firmly. Expanded clones are given a class, and other clones once, few, many or no size at all.

D: NA
V: TRBV15
J: TRBJ1-3
size: NA
CDR3: CATSWDVGLHTIYF
DNA: TGTGCCACCAGCTGGGACGTAGGGCTGCACACCATATATTTT

D: NA
V: TRBV30
J: TRBJ2-5
size: few
CDR3: CAWSVSQNLETQYF
DNA: TGTGCCTGGAGTGTGAGTCAGAATCTAGAGACCCAGTACTTC

D: TRBD2
V: TRBV6-5
J: TRBJ2-3
size: once
CDR3: CASGGLAGTDTQYF
DNA: TGTGCCAGCGGGGGACTAGCGGGCACAGATACGCAGTATTTT

D: TRBD2
V: TRBV9
J: TRBJ2-3
size: NA
CDR3: CASSPRGDGLGTDTQYF
DNA: TGTGCCAGCAGCCCCCGGGGGGATGGGTTGGGCACAGATACGCAGTATTTT

D: TRBD2
V: TRBV7-2
J: TRBJ2-1
size: NA
CDR3: CASSLGSGSLYEQFF
DNA: TGTGCCAGCAGCCTGGGGAGCGGGAGTTTATATGAGCAGTTCTTC

D: NA
V: TRBV10-3
J: TRBJ2-1
size: NA
CDR3: CAISGVGASYNEQFF
DNA: TGTGCCATCAGTGGAGTCGGGGCCTCATACAATGAGCAGTTCTTC

D: NA
V: TRBV7-9
J: TRBJ2-2
size: NA
CDR3: CASSLGSGHTGELFF
DNA: TGTGCCAGCAGCTTAGGTAGCGGCCACACCGGGGAGCTGTTTTTT

D: NA
V: TRBV5-1
J: TRBJ1-2
size: NA
CDR3: CASSLEGENYGYTF
DNA: TGCGCCAGCAGCTTGGAGGGGGAGAACTATGGCTACACCTTC

D: NA
V: TRBV4-1
J: TRBJ2-2
size: NA
CDR3: CASSHLFRTGELFF
DNA: TGCGCCAGCAGCCACCTCTTCCGCACCGGGGAGCTGTTTTTT

D: NA
V: TRBV21-1
J: TRBJ2-3
size: NA
CDR3: CASSEAPSTDTQYF
DNA: TGTGCCAGCAGCGAGGCACCTAGCACAGATACGCAGTATTTT

D: NA
V: TRBV28
J: TRBJ2-2
size: NA
CDR3: CAIGTGELFF
DNA: TGTGCCATCGGAACCGGGGAGCTGTTTTTT

D: NA
V: TRBV11-3
J: TRBJ2-3
size: NA
CDR3: CASSLQSKSTDTQYF
DNA: TGTGCCAGCAGCTTACAGAGCAAAAGCACAGATACGCAGTATTTT

D: NA
V: TRBV18
J: TRBJ2-2
size: NA
CDR3: CASSPTVARGTGELFF
DNA: TGTGCCAGCTCACCCACAGTGGCCCGGGGGACCGGGGAGCTGTTTTTT

D: NA
V: TRBV30
J: TRBJ1-4
size: NA
CDR3: CAWSAGTTNEKLFF
DNA: TGTGCCTGGAGTGCCGGGACAACTAATGAAAAACTGTTTTTT

D: TRBD2
V: TRBV11-3
J: TRBJ2-1
size: NA
CDR3: CASSGGTSGSKYEQFF
DNA: TGTGCCAGCAGCGGGGGGACTAGCGGGAGTAAGTATGAGCAGTTCTTC

D: NA
V: TRBV27
J: TRBJ1-1
size: NA
CDR3: CASSFAENTEAFF
DNA: TGTGCCAGCAGTTTCGCAGAGAACACTGAAGCTTTCTTT

D: TRBD1
V: TRBV29-1
J: TRBJ2-7
size: NA
CDR3: CSVDTGDYEQYF
DNA: TGCAGCGTTGATACAGGGGATTACGAGCAGTACTTC

D: NA
V: TRBV12-3/TRBV12-4
J: TRBJ2-7
size: NA
CDR3: CASSLRDEQYF
DNA: TGTGCCAGCAGTTTAAGGGACGAGCAGTACTTC

D: NA
V: TRBV24-1
J: TRBJ1-1
size: NA
CDR3: CATSDLGGTEAFF
DNA: TGTGCCACCAGTGATTTGGGGGGCACTGAAGCTTTCTTT

D: TRBD1
V: TRBV9
J: TRBJ2-7
size: NA
CDR3: CASSPRQGFVYEQYF
DNA: TGTGCCAGCAGCCCCAGACAGGGGTTCGTATACGAGCAGTACTTC

D: NA
V: TRBV11-3
J: TRBJ1-1
size: NA
CDR3: CASSPRGGAFF
DNA: TGTGCCAGCAGCCCCCGGGGGGGAGCTTTCTTT

D: NA
V: TRBV5-1
J: TRBJ1-1
size: once
CDR3: CASSLGGQNTEAFF
DNA: TGCGCCAGCAGCTTGGGGGGCCAGAACACTGAAGCTTTCTTT

D: NA
V: TRBV7-8
J: TRBJ2-5
size: NA
CDR3: CASSLARSLQETQYF
DNA: TGTGCCAGCAGCTTAGCGCGCAGTCTTCAAGAGACCCAGTACTTC

D: NA
V: TRBV6-1
J: TRBJ2-7
size: NA
CDR3: CASSEGSGAYEQYF
DNA: TGTGCCAGCAGTGAAGGGTCAGGGGCCTACGAGCAGTACTTC

D: TRBD1
V: TRBV30
J: TRBJ1-2
size: NA
CDR3: CAWSGQGYGYTF
DNA: TGTGCCTGGAGTGGACAGGGATATGGCTACACCTTC